What follows describes a single T cell receptor (beta chain). What it binds is unknown. This sample is drawn from a study of T-cell reconstitution after alpha-beta-depleted transplantation in children. Unique molecular identifiers were incorporated during preparation of the TCRbeta library. TCRdb itself ran the PCR reads through MiXCR, one entry per CDR3 protein. The sample holds about 980,000 distinct CDR3 sequences, roughly 31% seen once. Study-wide findings and caveats: After one year, T-cell counts and TCRbeta diversity mostly came from new T cells.

Sample: PBMCs, mostly from graft donor cells, taken 360 days after TCRalphabeta/CD19-depleted stem cell transplant. This TCR came from a boy in the first two years of life who had a stem cell transplant for SCID, so the T cells may come from the graft donor.

CDR3 region: CASSLGQPTFYNSPLHF. The CDR3, as DNA: TGCGCCAGCAGCTTGGGACAGCCTACCTTCTATAATTCACCCCTCCACTTT. This chain uses TRBV5-1 with TRBJ1-6, with D perhaps TRBD1 (5 bases). The CDR3 length is 17 residues. V lost 0 bases, J lost 3 bases, and 13 bases lay in between. Germline CDR1 is SGHRS and CDR2 is YFSETQ. Using reference TRBV5-1 and TRBJ1-6 for the parts outside the CDR3, the full variable domain is KAGVTQTPRYLIKTRGQQVTLSCSPISGHRSVSWYQQTPGQGLQFLFEYFSETQRNKGNFPGRFSGRQFSNSRSEMNVSTLELGDSALYLCASSLGQPTFYNSPLHFGNGTRLTVT.